The subject of this entry is one T cell receptor (beta chain). The antigen is unknown. This sample is drawn from a study of OX40 agonist ivuxolimab in advanced cancers. Overall study: A history of anti-PD-1, anti-PD-L1 or anti-CTLA-4 therapy was acceptable, and about 37% had some. Points from the study as a whole: The CD4+ and CD8+ T cells in the blood had expanded clonally by week 6 at 0.1 to 3.0 mg/kg.

Baseline was the first blood sampling point, followed by cycle 4 day 1 and cycle 7 day 1. CDR3 length equals 19 residues. V was cut by 4 bases and J by 0 bases, with 22 bases left in between. Looked up from germline, CDR1 is MGHRA and CDR2 is YSYEKL. Some clones are missing from TCRdb's copy, which holds only in-frame ones; the method was immunoSEQ multiplex PCR. The repertoire has about 17,000 clones, approximately 85% of them found once; the top ten carry about 31%. Sequenced here: CD4+ or CD8+ T cells sorted from blood, sampled in a trial of the OX40 agonist ivuxolimab. This sequence was found in an adult with an advanced solid tumor such as melanoma, head and neck, liver or kidney cancer. The chain couples TRBV4-1 to TRBJ2-4; D is unclear. CDR3 nucleotides: TGCGCCAGCAGCCCCATTCCCCCTGGCAGTGACCTAGCCAAAAACATTCAGTACTTC. Amino acids: CASSPIPPGSDLAKNIQYF.